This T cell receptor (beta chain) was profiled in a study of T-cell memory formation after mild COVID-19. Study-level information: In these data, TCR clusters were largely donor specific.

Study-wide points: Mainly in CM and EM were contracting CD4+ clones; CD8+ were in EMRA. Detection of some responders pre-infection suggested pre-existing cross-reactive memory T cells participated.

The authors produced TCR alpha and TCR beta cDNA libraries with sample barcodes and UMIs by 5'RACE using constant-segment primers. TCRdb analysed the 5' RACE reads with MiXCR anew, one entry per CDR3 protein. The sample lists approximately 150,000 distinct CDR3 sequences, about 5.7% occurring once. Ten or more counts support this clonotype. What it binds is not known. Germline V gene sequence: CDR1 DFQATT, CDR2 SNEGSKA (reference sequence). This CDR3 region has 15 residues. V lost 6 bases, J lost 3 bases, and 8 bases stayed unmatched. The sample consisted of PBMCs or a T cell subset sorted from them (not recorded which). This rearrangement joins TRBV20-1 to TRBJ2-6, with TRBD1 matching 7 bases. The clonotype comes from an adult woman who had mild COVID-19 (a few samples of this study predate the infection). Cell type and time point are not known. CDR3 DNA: TGCAGTGCCCACAAGGGGGCCGGTGGGGCCAACGTCCTGACTTTC. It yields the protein CSAHKGAGGANVLTF.